This TCR beta chain was captured by sequencing in a study of T cells after yellow fever vaccination. Study outcomes and limitations: Detected again after the booster were most primary-vaccination clones, at 95% to 98% CD4 and 88% CD8.

This clonotype was seen at least ten times. The antigen is undetermined. TCRdb reprocessed the 5' RACE reads via MiXCR and lists one record per CDR3 protein. Of 150,000 to 200,000 distinct CDR3 sequences listed, around 9.7% were seen once; the top ten hold about 40%. The CDR3 has 17 residues. Germline V lookup: CDR1 LGHNA, CDR2 YSLEER. V lost 0 bases and J lost 5, with 19 bases in between. Specimen: CD8+ T cells sorted from PBMCs, collected 45 days after the yellow fever booster vaccination. The chain links TRBV4-3 to TRBJ2-5, with D unresolved. This TCR was sampled from a man aged 18 to 30 who received the YFV17D yellow fever vaccine. The CDR3 DNA sequence: TGCGCCAGCAGCCAAGATTGGACGACTCCCGATGGGGAGACCCAGTACTTC. It specifies CASSQDWTTPDGETQYF.